The TCR beta chain under discussion was sequenced for a study of cytomegalovirus exposure and HLA in healthy donors. Whole-study context: The roughly 100 million unique TCR beta sequences, from some 170 million T cells, were found by an earlier analysis. Of the donors genotyped, 398 in all, 81% fell in the Caucasian-associated ancestry cluster. Broader study findings: Across donors, presence/absence analyses took sequencing depth to be roughly uniform. As a later analysis revealed, the rate of TCR association differed by HLA locus, with DRB1 most and HLA-C fewest.

The CDR3 consists of 13 residues. Germline CDR1 is SSHAT and CDR2 is FNYEAQ (reference sequence). Worth noting for this clone: Its antigen is as yet unknown. Germline and junction disagree at one end, which may indicate a read error.

The PCR was carried out with 60 Vbeta primers and 13 Jbeta primers. Assay used: immunoSEQ multiplex PCR; TCRdb lists only in-frame clones, some missing. The table includes tens of thousands of clones, roughly 80% detected once. The rearrangement links TRBV7-7 to TRBJ2-4; 7 nucleotides line up with TRBD2. The source material was PBMCs. The sequence came from a girl aged 2 to 10 in good health and CMV-seropositive. The chain's CDR3 is CASSLNRGDIQYF. CDR3 sequence (DNA): TGTGCTAGCAGCTTAAATCGGGGGGACATTCAGTACTTC.